The source of this T cell receptor (beta chain) is a study of beta chain features in type 1 diabetes. General study results and limits: Moderately but significantly shorter TCRB CDR3s were found in Type 1 diabetes patients in all four CD4+ subsets.

TCRB transcripts that were expressed got sequenced, as all of the isolated RNA had been reverse transcribed. Naive, central memory and regulatory T cell samples yielded some 3.9 million reads on average. Method: immunoSEQ multiplex PCR; TCRdb's copy keeps in-frame clones and lacks some. The sample has approximately 250,000 clones, approximately 25% seen once; the top ten hold approximately 0.011%. This clone was counted between two and nine times. The target antigen is unknown. The V and J ends lost 5 bases and 0 bases respectively, with 6 bases between them. The CDR3 is 13 residues long. Germline V lookup: CDR1 PRHDT, CDR2 FYEKMQ (reference sequence).

The sample comprised naive CD4+ T cells from blood. The V gene is TRBV13, the J gene TRBJ2-3; no clear D. The TCR originated in a woman aged 25 to 39 with type 1 diabetes. The CDR3 here is CASSISSTDTQYF. The CDR3 DNA reads as TGTGCCAGCAGCATTAGCAGCACAGATACGCAGTATTTT.